Listed below are T cell receptor beta chains from one sample, sequenced in a study of human T cells and chemical hapten exposure. TCRdb ran MiXCR on the RACE reads and lists one entry per CDR3 protein. The sample has tens of thousands of distinct CDR3 sequences, more than 9.5% seen once. The source material was whole blood, sampled in connection with sensitization to the hapten diphenylcyclopropenone (DPC). These receptors were collected from a woman in her forties with alopecia areata. Some clones in this sample may be carry-over from other donors' samples. The CDR3 runs from the conserved cysteine through the conserved F or W. Fields, in order: V gene, D gene, clone size, J gene, CDR3 DNA, CDR3 protein. The D gene is left open where the match is weak. Clone size is shown for a subset of rows, as once, few, many or a class of expanded clone.

V gene: TRBV12-3/TRBV12-4
D gene: TRBD2
clone size: many
J gene: TRBJ2-3
CDR3 DNA: TGTGCCAGCAGTCCGGGACTAGCGAGGGGTACGCAGTATTTT
CDR3 protein: CASSPGLARGTQYF

V gene: TRBV28
D gene: .
clone size: .
J gene: TRBJ2-2
CDR3 DNA: TGTGCCAGCAGTTTATCGACTAGTCGAACCGGGGAGCTGTTTTTT
CDR3 protein: CASSLSTSRTGELFF

V gene: TRBV20-1
D gene: .
clone size: .
J gene: TRBJ1-2
CDR3 DNA: TGCAGTGCTAGAGATCCTATAGGGGATCGTATCGGCTATGGCTACACCTTC
CDR3 protein: CSARDPIGDRIGYGYTF

V gene: TRBV5-1
D gene: TRBD1
clone size: .
J gene: TRBJ2-7
CDR3 DNA: TGCGCCAGCAGCTCGGGACAGGGGCCCTACGAGCAGTACTTC
CDR3 protein: CASSSGQGPYEQYF

V gene: TRBV18
D gene: .
clone size: many
J gene: TRBJ1-1
CDR3 DNA: TGTGCCAGCTCACCAGCTCTTAATACGGGATCTTTCTTT
CDR3 protein: CASSPALNTGSFF

V gene: TRBV7-2
D gene: .
clone size: many
J gene: TRBJ2-3
CDR3 DNA: TGTGCCAGCAGCTTTGTGGGGGGTAGAGATACGCAGTATTTT
CDR3 protein: CASSFVGGRDTQYF

V gene: TRBV6-6
D gene: .
clone size: few
J gene: TRBJ2-1
CDR3 DNA: TGTGCCAGCAGTTACTCCAGACAGCCGGCCTCTTACAATGAGCAGTTCTTC
CDR3 protein: CASSYSRQPASYNEQFF

V gene: TRBV5-4
D gene: .
clone size: many
J gene: TRBJ2-2
CDR3 DNA: TGTGCCAGCGCTAGGCCCGGCACCGGGGAGCTGTTTTTT
CDR3 protein: CASARPGTGELFF

V gene: TRBV7-9
D gene: TRBD2
clone size: many
J gene: TRBJ2-3
CDR3 DNA: TGTGCCAGCAGCTCCCGACTGGGAGGGACAGATACGCAGTATTTT
CDR3 protein: CASSSRLGGTDTQYF

V gene: TRBV4-1
D gene: TRBD2
clone size: many
J gene: TRBJ2-3
CDR3 DNA: TGCGCCAGCAGCCGCGGGACTAGCGGGGGGGCCAGTTATACGCAGTATTTT
CDR3 protein: CASSRGTSGGASYTQYF

V gene: TRBV20-1
D gene: .
clone size: many
J gene: TRBJ1-5
CDR3 DNA: TGCAGTGCTAGCGAGGGAGGTTTAGGCAATCAGCCCCAGCATTTT
CDR3 protein: CSASEGGLGNQPQHF

V gene: TRBV12-3/TRBV12-4
D gene: .
clone size: few
J gene: TRBJ2-1
CDR3 DNA: TGTGCCAGCAGTTCCCCTCCGGCGGGAATTCGGTTCTTC
CDR3 protein: CASSSPPAGIRFF

V gene: TRBV6-1
D gene: .
clone size: many
J gene: TRBJ1-1
CDR3 DNA: TGTGCCAGCAGTAGATTGGGACAGAACACTGAAGCTTTCTTT
CDR3 protein: CASSRLGQNTEAFF

V gene: TRBV5-4
D gene: .
clone size: many
J gene: TRBJ1-4
CDR3 DNA: TGTGCCAGCAGCTTGCAGGCTAATGAAAAACTGTTTTTT
CDR3 protein: CASSLQANEKLFF

V gene: TRBV7-6
D gene: .
clone size: .
J gene: TRBJ1-6
CDR3 DNA: TGTGCCAGCAGCCTTTCGAATAATTCACCCCTCCACTTT
CDR3 protein: CASSLSNNSPLHF

V gene: TRBV12-3/TRBV12-4
D gene: TRBD2
clone size: many
J gene: TRBJ2-3
CDR3 DNA: TGTGCCAGCAGTACAGGACTAGCGGGGCACACAGATACGCAGTATTTT
CDR3 protein: CASSTGLAGHTDTQYF

V gene: TRBV7-9
D gene: .
clone size: many
J gene: TRBJ2-3
CDR3 DNA: TGTGCCAGCAGCACCGGGACCGTAGATACGCAGTATTTT
CDR3 protein: CASSTGTVDTQYF

V gene: TRBV13
D gene: .
clone size: many
J gene: TRBJ2-7
CDR3 DNA: TGTGCCAGCAGCTTCAGGGTACGATCCTACGAGCAGTACTTC
CDR3 protein: CASSFRVRSYEQYF

V gene: TRBV7-8
D gene: .
clone size: few
J gene: TRBJ1-1
CDR3 DNA: TGTGCCAGCAGCCTACACACTGAAGCTTTCTTT
CDR3 protein: CASSLHTEAFF

V gene: TRBV4-2
D gene: .
clone size: few
J gene: TRBJ1-4
CDR3 DNA: TGTGCCAGCAGCCGGGACCGCGGGTCTAATGAAAAACTGTTTTTT
CDR3 protein: CASSRDRGSNEKLFF

V gene: TRBV27
D gene: TRBD1
clone size: few
J gene: TRBJ1-5
CDR3 DNA: TGTGCCAGCAGTTTCGGGACAGGGGAACAGCCCCAGCATTTT
CDR3 protein: CASSFGTGEQPQHF

V gene: TRBV5-1
D gene: TRBD1
clone size: few
J gene: TRBJ1-6
CDR3 DNA: TGCGCCAGCAGCCCTTTACAGGGGACTAACTCACCCCTCCACTTT
CDR3 protein: CASSPLQGTNSPLHF

V gene: TRBV6-5
D gene: .
clone size: few
J gene: TRBJ1-3
CDR3 DNA: TGTGCCAGCGCCTCATCCCCGGGGCGCTCTGGAAACACCATATATTTT
CDR3 protein: CASASSPGRSGNTIYF

V gene: TRBV7-8
D gene: .
clone size: many
J gene: TRBJ2-2
CDR3 DNA: TGTGCCAGCAGCTTAGTAGGCGGGGACCCCGGGGAGCTGTTTTTT
CDR3 protein: CASSLVGGDPGELFF

V gene: TRBV5-4
D gene: .
clone size: many
J gene: TRBJ1-2
CDR3 DNA: TGTGCCAGCAGCTTGGTAGAGGGCCATGGCTACACCTTC
CDR3 protein: CASSLVEGHGYTF

V gene: TRBV5-1
D gene: .
clone size: few
J gene: TRBJ2-7
CDR3 DNA: TGCGCCAGCAGCCCTCAGGGGCGACCCTACGAGCAGTACTTC
CDR3 protein: CASSPQGRPYEQYF

V gene: TRBV7-9
D gene: .
clone size: .
J gene: TRBJ2-5
CDR3 DNA: TGTGCCAGCAGCTTACTTGGAGACCGACGGTACCAAGAGACCCAGTACTTC
CDR3 protein: CASSLLGDRRYQETQYF

V gene: TRBV19
D gene: .
clone size: few
J gene: TRBJ2-7
CDR3 DNA: TGTGCCAGTACGCCGCGGGGGCGCTACGAGCAGTACTTC
CDR3 protein: CASTPRGRYEQYF

V gene: TRBV7-6
D gene: TRBD1
clone size: .
J gene: TRBJ1-5
CDR3 DNA: TGTGCCAGCAGCATGGGACAGGGGAAGGATCAGCCCCAGCATTTT
CDR3 protein: CASSMGQGKDQPQHF

V gene: TRBV7-3
D gene: TRBD2
clone size: .
J gene: TRBJ2-5
CDR3 DNA: TGTGCCAGCAGCTTGAGCGGGGTTCAAGAGACCCAGTACTTC
CDR3 protein: CASSLSGVQETQYF

V gene: TRBV9
D gene: TRBD1
clone size: many
J gene: TRBJ1-5
CDR3 DNA: TGTGCCAGCAGCACAGGGACAGGGAATCAGCCCCAGCATTTT
CDR3 protein: CASSTGTGNQPQHF

V gene: TRBV10-2
D gene: TRBD1
clone size: many
J gene: TRBJ1-1
CDR3 DNA: TGCGCCAGCAGTGAGGCAGGGGGGAACACTGAAGCTTTCTTT
CDR3 protein: CASSEAGGNTEAFF

V gene: TRBV5-1
D gene: .
clone size: many
J gene: TRBJ2-4
CDR3 DNA: TGCGCCAGCAGCGCAGACAGGCACATTCAGTACTTC
CDR3 protein: CASSADRHIQYF

V gene: TRBV21-1
D gene: .
clone size: many
J gene: TRBJ2-1
CDR3 DNA: TGTGCCAGCAGCAAAGAGCGGCTAGCGAACTACAATGAGCAGTTCTTC
CDR3 protein: CASSKERLANYNEQFF

V gene: TRBV6-2/TRBV6-3
D gene: TRBD1
clone size: .
J gene: TRBJ1-1
CDR3 DNA: TGTGCCAGCACTATAGGGATTGGGACAGGGAGGAAGAACACTGAAGCTTTCTTT
CDR3 protein: CASTIGIGTGRKNTEAFF

V gene: TRBV18
D gene: .
clone size: many
J gene: TRBJ1-1
CDR3 DNA: TGTGCCAGCTCACCACCCCGAATGGGCGGGTCAATGAACACTGAAGCTTTCTTT
CDR3 protein: CASSPPRMGGSMNTEAFF

V gene: TRBV6-2/TRBV6-3
D gene: .
clone size: many
J gene: TRBJ2-5
CDR3 DNA: TGTGCCACCCTCAGTCATCTACAAGAGACCCAGTACTTC
CDR3 protein: CATLSHLQETQYF

V gene: TRBV13
D gene: .
clone size: .
J gene: TRBJ1-1
CDR3 DNA: TGTGCCAGCAGCTTAGCACTAAACACTGAAGCTTTCTTT
CDR3 protein: CASSLALNTEAFF

V gene: TRBV2
D gene: .
clone size: .
J gene: TRBJ1-5
CDR3 DNA: TGTGCCAGCAGAACATCGGCAGGGAGGCGCAATCAGCCCCAGCATTTT
CDR3 protein: CASRTSAGRRNQPQHF